This is a list of T cell receptor beta chains from one sample in a study of blood T cell repertoires in COVID-19. Some clones are missing from TCRdb's copy, which holds only in-frame ones; the method was immunoSEQ multiplex PCR. The sample includes more than 200,000 clones, 85% to 90% of them seen just once. The material sequenced was PBMCs or T cells enriched from blood (not recorded which). The receptors stem from a woman aged 25 to 39 who had recovered from COVID-19. CDR3s include the opening cysteine and the closing phenylalanine or tryptophan. The D gene is left open where the match is weak. Expanded clones get a size class; other rows say once, few or many, or leave the size out.

size: .
length: 13
V: TRBV19
D: .
J: TRBJ1-5
DNA: TGTGCCAGCAACCAGTTGATAAATCAGCCCCAGCATTTT
CDR3: CASNQLINQPQHF

size: .
length: 14
V: TRBV28
D: TRBD2
J: TRBJ2-1
DNA: TGTGCCAGCAGCAAGTCGCTAGCGGGCGTTGAGCAGTTCTTC
CDR3: CASSKSLAGVEQFF

size: .
length: 15
V: TRBV27
D: TRBD1
J: TRBJ2-7
DNA: TGTGCCAGCAGACAAGACAGGGTCTACTCCTACGAGCAGTACTTC
CDR3: CASRQDRVYSYEQYF

size: .
length: 18
V: TRBV11-2
D: TRBD2
J: TRBJ2-1
DNA: TGTGCCAGCAGCTTGATGGGGACTAGCGGGAGTCCCTACAATGAGCAGTTCTTC
CDR3: CASSLMGTSGSPYNEQFF

size: .
length: 14
V: TRBV7-2
D: .
J: TRBJ1-2
DNA: TGTGCCAGCAGCGCGACAGGATTTCTCTATGGCTACACCTTC
CDR3: CASSATGFLYGYTF

size: .
length: 14
V: TRBV28
D: TRBD1
J: TRBJ2-7
DNA: TGTGCCAGCAGTCGACAGGGTTCCCCTCACGAGCAGTACTTC
CDR3: CASSRQGSPHEQYF

size: .
length: 11
V: TRBV30
D: TRBD1
J: TRBJ1-3
DNA: TGTGCCTGGTTACGACAGGGGACCATATATTTT
CDR3: CAWLRQGTIYF

size: .
length: 12
V: TRBV28
D: .
J: TRBJ1-2
DNA: TGTGCCATCTCACTACTTACTTCCGGCTACACCTTC
CDR3: CAISLLTSGYTF

size: .
length: 17
V: TRBV4-3
D: TRBD1
J: TRBJ1-2
DNA: TGCGCCAGCAGCCAAGATAGGTCTGGACAGGGGAACTATGGCTACACCTTC
CDR3: CASSQDRSGQGNYGYTF

size: .
length: 14
V: TRBV4-2
D: .
J: TRBJ1-2
DNA: TGTGCCAGCAGCCAAGCCACAGGTAGCTATGGCTACACCTTC
CDR3: CASSQATGSYGYTF

size: .
length: 15
V: TRBV6-5
D: .
J: TRBJ1-2
DNA: TGTGCCAGCAGTCCAAGGACAGTTGTTAACTATGGCTACACCTTC
CDR3: CASSPRTVVNYGYTF

size: few
length: 13
V: TRBV10-1
D: .
J: TRBJ2-3
DNA: TGCGCCAGCAGTTTTAGGGGGGGAGATACGCAGTATTTT
CDR3: CASSFRGGDTQYF

size: .
length: 14
V: TRBV30
D: .
J: TRBJ2-1
DNA: TGTGCCTGGAGTGTAACAGCCCGAGGGGGTGAGCAGTTCTTC
CDR3: CAWSVTARGGEQFF

size: .
length: 16
V: TRBV18
D: TRBD2
J: TRBJ2-2
DNA: TGTGCCAGCTCCCAAGGGGCTAGCGGGGCCACCGGGGAGCTGTTTTTT
CDR3: CASSQGASGATGELFF

size: few
length: 13
V: TRBV6-5
D: .
J: TRBJ2-1
DNA: TGTGCCAGCATATCAGCGACTAGAGGTGAGCAGTTCTTC
CDR3: CASISATRGEQFF